This paragraph covers one T cell receptor (beta chain) sequence. Many counts were recorded for this clonotype. Its target antigen remains unknown. Base quality data are lacking; no much larger clone is found one base away. The junction carries 17 bases between V and J, which are trimmed by 2 bases and 4 bases respectively. The CDR3 runs 16 residues from the cysteine to the phenylalanine. The only DNA kept is the CDR3, 48 bases in frame from the first base. Based on the germline V gene (reference sequence), the CDR1 and CDR2 sequences are LNHNV and YYDKDF. The sample comes from a study of CD8 T cells in ankylosing spondylitis (dated by TCRdb to between 2016 and 2019). General notes on the study: T cell receptor beta repertoires were profiled in healthy donors and ankylosing spondylitis patients so that disease-linked TCR variants could be found. Peripheral blood samples were taken, and synovial fluid was additionally collected from ankylosing spondylitis patients. The whole study cohort included 108 healthy donors and roughly 24 ankylosing spondylitis patients. Points the paper makes about the study in general: Significant enrichment of the disease-linked clones was reported in matched synovial fluid samples from ankylosing spondylitis patients. Some TCR beta motif variants had previously been reported in synovial fluid and blood of reactive arthritis patients, which suggested common disease-initiation mechanisms. In peripheral blood, the disease-linked clones were found at relatively low frequencies and had a CD8+ phenotype. A TCR beta motif made up of several highly homologous amino acid variants appeared to be characteristic of blood from ankylosing spondylitis patients.

Sequenced using an Illumina HiSeq 2500. Quantitative 5'-RACE with molecular barcodes was the method used to prepare the TCR beta libraries. The original methods were these. Disease-linked TCR variants were identified with a new computational method built on a probabilistic model of VDJ rearrangement. The public reads were reprocessed in TCRdb via fastp at Q25 and MiXCR, keeping in-frame beta chains. Entries are consolidated by CDR3 protein sequence, retaining the most common genes and DNA. None of the V and J calls come from the authors' own analysis; TCRdb made them. The sample table holds about 130,000 distinct CDR3 sequences, of which roughly 13% were seen once. Around 3% of the sample rests with the top ten.

This TCR was recovered from a female donor with ankylosing spondylitis or in good health (not recorded which). Sample: blood, either unsorted or a sorted T cell fraction (not recorded which). Recombination linked TRBV15 to TRBJ1-1; the D segment cannot be called with confidence. CDR3 sequence: CATSRQREKGRTEAFF. The sequenced DNA: TGTGCCACCAGCAGACAACGAGAGAAAGGGCGCACTGAAGCTTTCTTT.